Shown below are 8 T cell receptor beta chains from a single sample sequenced in a study of spatial heterogeneity in lung cancer. One entry per CDR3 protein results from TCRdb running MiXCR on the 5' RACE reads. This sample yields around 9,800 distinct CDR3 sequences, of which around 6.6% are seen a single time; under 30% belongs to the top ten. Specified time point: sample taken at primary tumor resection. Sequencing covered unsorted whole RNA taken from tumor, nontumor lung or frozen PBMC. Source: PBMCs, taken at surgery. The receptors originated from a male donor with early-stage non-small cell lung cancer.

In its sample, this clonotype ranks as medium-sized. For a library built for alpha chains, this beta chain is a stray read; little rests on its size. The DNA of the CDR3 is TGCAGCGTAATTTCCGGGACAGAAGAAGCTTTCTTT. It is translated as CSVISGTEEAFF. The chain links TRBV29-1 to TRBJ1-1; 7 bases map to TRBD1. Germline V gene data show CDR1 as SQVTM and CDR2 as ANQGSEA. This CDR3 has 12 residues. J lost 8 bases, V lost 6 bases, and 9 bases had no gene match.

Regarding this clonotype: With a much larger clone just one base away, this may be a read error. In a library made to pick up alpha chains, this beta chain is a stray read with a size that means little. The J gene is TRBJ1-3, the V gene TRBV18, with D perhaps matching TRBD1 (5 bases). CDR1 is KGHSH, CDR2 LQKENI, per germline. CDR3 length: 14 residues. The CDR3 spells CVSSQDISGNTIYF. The CDR3 nucleotides read TGTGTCAGCTCACAGGACATCTCTGGAAACACCATATATTTT.

This clonotype showed up many times. The size of this beta chain means little, since it is a stray read in a library made for alpha chains. This sequence joins TRBV7-2 and TRBJ2-1, with 9 bases that match TRBD2. From germline, CDR1 is SGHTA and CDR2 FQGNSA. CDR3 size: 15 residues. The junction had 5 bases not matched to a gene; V was cut back by 2 bases and J by 6 bases. CDR3 residues: CASSLWASGANEQFF. The CDR3 nucleotides read TGTGCCAGCAGCTTATGGGCTAGCGGGGCCAATGAGCAGTTCTTC. Full variable domain (missing parts from reference TRBV7-2 and TRBJ2-1): GAGVSQSPSNKVTEKGKDVELRCDPISGHTALYWYRQSLGQGLEFLIYFQGNSAPDKSGLPSDRFSAERTGGSVSTLTIQRTQQEDSAVYLCASSLWASGANEQFFGPGTRLTVL.

Remarks on this clonotype: This beta chain is an off-target read within a library intended for alpha chains, so its frequency means little. In DNA, the CDR3 is TGTGCCAGCTCACGATCGGGACTAGCGGTTTTCACAGATACGCAGTATTTT. Its translation: CASSRSGLAVFTDTQYF. The genes are TRBV18 and TRBJ2-3, with 11 nucleotides matching TRBD2. The trim removed 4 bases at V and 2 bases at J, leaving 8 bases unmatched. This CDR3 is 17 amino acids long. CDR1 and CDR2 (germline): KGHSH, LQKENI. The variable domain in full, with the rest retrieved from reference TRBV18 and TRBJ2-3, is NAGVMQNPRHLVRRRGQEARLRCSPMKGHSHVYWYRQLPEEGLKFMVYLQKENIIDESGMPKERFSAEFPKEGPSILRIQQVVRGDSAAYFCASSRSGLAVFTDTQYFGPGTRLTVL.

This clonotype was observed many times. Because this beta chain is a stray read in a library intended to capture alpha chains, its abundance should not be given much weight. The chain has TRBV7-9 and TRBJ2-1; perhaps D is TRBD1 or TRBD2 (6 bases each). Germline V lookup: CDR1 SEHNR, CDR2 FQNEAQ (reference sequence). V gave up 10 bases and J gave up 3 bases, with 10 bases separating them. This CDR3 contains 12 residues. The CDR3 DNA reads as TGTGCCACCAGGGGAGGCTACAATGAGCAGTTCTTC. It yields the protein CATRGGYNEQFF.

This clonotype is deemed medium-sized. This beta chain is a stray read from a library made for alpha chains; its abundance is not meaningful. J is TRBJ2-1 and V is TRBV5-4; D gene ambiguous. V shed 0 bases and J shed 5 bases, with 6 bases lying between them. The length of the CDR3 is 13 residues. CDR1 and CDR2 (germline): SGHNT, YYREEE (reference sequence). The DNA for the CDR3 is TGTGCCAGCAGCTTGGGGCTGGACAATGAGCAGTTCTTC. The encoded protein is CASSLGLDNEQFF.

This clonotype was picked up many times. The library was designed around alpha chains, so this beta chain is a stray read whose abundance carries little weight. The rearrangement links TRBV5-5 to TRBJ2-5; the D gene is possibly TRBD2 (5 bases). The CDR3 totals 13 residues. The V gene lost 4 bases and the J gene lost 5 bases, with 12 bases spanning the gap. Germline V gene data show CDR1 as SGHKS and CDR2 as YYEKEE (reference sequence). Written as DNA, the CDR3 is TGTGCCAGCAGCGAGGGTTCCGCGGAGACCCAGTACTTC. Its protein is CASSEGSAETQYF.

The table lists this clonotype with many counts. This beta chain is off target for a library built for alpha chains, so its abundance means little. This chain uses TRBV12-3 or TRBV12-4 with TRBJ2-1; D remains unclear. The CDR3 extends over 11 amino acids. V dropped 3 bases and J dropped 10 bases, with 7 bases sitting between them. The CDR3 here is CASSFTEEQFF. In nucleotides, the CDR3 is TGTGCCAGCAGTTTCACAGAGGAGCAGTTCTTC.